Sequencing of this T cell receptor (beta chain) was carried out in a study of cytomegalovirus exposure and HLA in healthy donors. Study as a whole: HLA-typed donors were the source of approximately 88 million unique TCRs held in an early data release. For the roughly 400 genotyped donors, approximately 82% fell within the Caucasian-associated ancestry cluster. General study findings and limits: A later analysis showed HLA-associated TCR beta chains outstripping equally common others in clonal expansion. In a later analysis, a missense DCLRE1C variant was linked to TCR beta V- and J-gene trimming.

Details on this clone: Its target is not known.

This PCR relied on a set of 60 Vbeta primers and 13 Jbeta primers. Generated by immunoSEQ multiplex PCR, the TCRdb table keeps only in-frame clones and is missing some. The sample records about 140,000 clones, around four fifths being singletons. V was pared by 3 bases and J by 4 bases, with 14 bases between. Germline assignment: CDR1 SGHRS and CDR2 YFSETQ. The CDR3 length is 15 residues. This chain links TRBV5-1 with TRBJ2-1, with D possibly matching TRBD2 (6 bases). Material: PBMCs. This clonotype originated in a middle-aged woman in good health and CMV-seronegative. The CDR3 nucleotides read TGCGCCAGCAGCTCCCTGGGAGGCGGGTACAATGAGCAGTTCTTC. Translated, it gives CASSSLGGGYNEQFF.